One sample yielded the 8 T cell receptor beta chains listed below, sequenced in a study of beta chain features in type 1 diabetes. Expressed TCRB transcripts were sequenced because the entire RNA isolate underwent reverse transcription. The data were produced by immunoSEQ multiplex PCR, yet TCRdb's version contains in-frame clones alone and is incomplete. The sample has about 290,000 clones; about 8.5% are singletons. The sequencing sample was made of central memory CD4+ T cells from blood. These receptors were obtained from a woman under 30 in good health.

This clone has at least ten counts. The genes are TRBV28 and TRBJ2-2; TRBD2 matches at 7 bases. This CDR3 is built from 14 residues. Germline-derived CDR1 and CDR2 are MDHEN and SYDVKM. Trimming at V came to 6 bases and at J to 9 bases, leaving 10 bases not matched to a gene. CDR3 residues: CASRVTGGGRELFF. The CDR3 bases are TGTGCCAGCAGGGTGACGGGGGGAGGCCGGGAGCTGTTTTTT.

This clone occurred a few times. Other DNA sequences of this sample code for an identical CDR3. The CDR3 sequence is CATSRGRETQYF. CDR3 bases: TGTGCCACCAGCAGAGGACGGGAGACCCAGTACTTC. V gene TRBV15 combines with J gene TRBJ2-5; no definite D call. The CDR3 has 12 residues. V was cut by 1 base and J by 5 bases, with 5 bases left in between. Germline V gene data show CDR1 as LNHNV and CDR2 as YYDKDF (reference sequence).

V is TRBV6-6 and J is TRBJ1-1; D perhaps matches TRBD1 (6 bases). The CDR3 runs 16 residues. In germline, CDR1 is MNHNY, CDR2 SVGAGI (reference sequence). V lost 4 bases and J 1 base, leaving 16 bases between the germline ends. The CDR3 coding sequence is TGTGCCAGCAGTTTCCCCCATAGGACAGCGAACACTGAAGCTTTCTTT. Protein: CASSFPHRTANTEAFF.

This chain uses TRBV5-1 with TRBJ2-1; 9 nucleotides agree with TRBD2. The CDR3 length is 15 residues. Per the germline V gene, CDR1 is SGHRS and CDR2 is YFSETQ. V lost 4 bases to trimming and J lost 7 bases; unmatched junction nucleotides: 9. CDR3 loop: CASSHSGRDENEQFF. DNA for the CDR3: TGCGCCAGCAGCCATAGCGGGAGAGATGAAAATGAGCAGTTCTTC.

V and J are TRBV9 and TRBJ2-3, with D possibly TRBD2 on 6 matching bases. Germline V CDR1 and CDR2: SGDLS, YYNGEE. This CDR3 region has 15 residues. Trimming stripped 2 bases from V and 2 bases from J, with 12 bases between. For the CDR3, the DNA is TGTGCCAGCAGCGTCCGGGACTCTCACACAGATACGCAGTATTTT. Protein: CASSVRDSHTDTQYF.

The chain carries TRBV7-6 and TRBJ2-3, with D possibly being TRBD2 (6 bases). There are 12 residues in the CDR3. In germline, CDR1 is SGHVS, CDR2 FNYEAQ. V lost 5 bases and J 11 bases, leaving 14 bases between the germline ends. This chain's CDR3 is CASSPGPGRQYF. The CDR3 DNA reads TGTGCCAGCAGCCCAGGACCCGGGAGGCAGTATTTT.

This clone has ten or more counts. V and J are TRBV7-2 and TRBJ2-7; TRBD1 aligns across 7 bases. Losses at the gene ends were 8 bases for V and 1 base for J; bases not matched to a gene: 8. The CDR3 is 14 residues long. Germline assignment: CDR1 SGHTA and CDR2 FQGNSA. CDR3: CASGRQGRSYEQYF. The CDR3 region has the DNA TGTGCCAGCGGACGACAGGGCAGGTCCTACGAGCAGTACTTC.

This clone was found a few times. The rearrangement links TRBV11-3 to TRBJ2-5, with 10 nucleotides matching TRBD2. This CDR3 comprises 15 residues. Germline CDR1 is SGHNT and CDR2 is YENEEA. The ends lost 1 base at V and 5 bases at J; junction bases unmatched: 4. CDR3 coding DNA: TGTGCCAGCAGCTTAGCAGCGGGGGGGTTTGAGACCCAGTACTTC. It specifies CASSLAAGGFETQYF.